This entry is about one TCR beta chain. The CDR3 contains 13 residues. The V end lost 0 bases, the J end lost 11 bases, and 13 bases lay between the germline ends. Per the germline V gene, CDR1 is WSHSY and CDR2 is SAAADI. Authors' analysis steps: Amplification of reference gene primers was used by the study to estimate nucleated cell counts. TCRdb's copy holds only in-frame clones and misses some; the assay was immunoSEQ multiplex PCR. The DNA gave D and trimming, while V, J and clone size come from that table. The table records over 250,000 clones, about 88% of them present only once. This sample was included in a study of blood T cell repertoires in COVID-19. Whole-study context: COVID-19 samples from acute and convalescent phases originated in the United States, Italy and Spain. In each case, the material was cDNA or gDNA derived from T cells, B-cell-depleted T cells, or PBMCs.

The V and J genes are TRBV10-2 and TRBJ1-1, with D perhaps matching TRBD1 (5 bases). What was sequenced was PBMCs or T cells enriched from blood (not recorded which). This TCR came from a man aged 55 to 70 who had recovered from COVID-19. The CDR3 reads CASSESADMWAFF. The CDR3 DNA is TGCGCCAGCAGTGAGTCTGCGGACATGTGGGCTTTCTTT.